The clone carrying this TCR beta chain has just a few counts. The CDR3 length is 14 residues. CDR1 is MDHEN and CDR2 is SYDVKM in the germline V gene. After removal of 8 bases from V and 4 bases from J, the junction contained 9 bases not matched to a gene. The sample originates from a study of T-cell reconstitution after alpha-beta-depleted transplantation in children. It was with unique molecular identifiers that the TCRbeta library was prepared. Using its own MiXCR run on the PCR reads, TCRdb lists one record per CDR3 protein. The sample carries about 480,000 distinct CDR3 sequences, approximately 12% recorded once.

The receptor comes from a human donor who donated a stem cell graft to a child with combined immunodeficiency. The rearrangement uses TRBV28 and TRBJ2-7; TRBD2 agrees at 9 bases. Sequencing used PBMCs from the stem cell graft donor, obtained from the stem cell graft. In DNA form, the CDR3 reads TGTGCCAGCGGGGGGACTAGCTTGGCGTACGAGCAGTACTTC. Translating it yields CASGGTSLAYEQYF.